The clone carrying this T cell receptor (beta chain) has only one observation. The data stem from a study of blood T cell repertoires in COVID-19. The repertoire was sequenced with immunoSEQ multiplex PCR; TCRdb's copy has only in-frame clones and lacks some. This table has 220,000 or so clones, approximately 81% appearing once. Per the germline V gene, CDR1 is SEHNR and CDR2 is FQNEAQ (reference sequence). The CDR3 has 17 residues. Trimming cost V 3 bases and J 4 bases; bases outside gene matches: 14. Sequences were obtained from peripheral blood. The receptor was derived from a man between 25 and 39 years old with active or convalescent COVID-19. The chain joins TRBV7-9 to TRBJ1-1; 7 positions match TRBD1. CDR3 sequence: CASSFPGGHLPSTEAFF. Written as DNA, the CDR3 is TGTGCCAGCAGCTTCCCAGGGGGACACCTCCCCTCCACTGAAGCTTTCTTT.